Listed here are 18 T cell receptor beta chains from one sample, sequenced in a study of regulatory T cells in long-lasting Graves disease. Sequencing libraries for TCR beta were prepared with iRepertoire HTBI primers and Arm-PCR of CDR3 regions. MiXCR, applied by TCRdb to the multiplex PCR reads, yields one record per CDR3 protein. Of about 420,000 distinct CDR3 sequences in the sample, roughly 17% were seen once. Specified time point: newly diagnosed GD, antithyroid drugs for less than 3 months. PBMC RNA was the source of the TCR library. These data are also associated with another study on T cells in Graves' hyperthyroidism and ophthalmopathy.

This specimen was peripheral blood mononuclear cells (PBMCs), taken at new diagnosis, from a patient treated with antithyroid drugs. These receptors came from a woman under 30 with Graves disease.

In its sample, this clonotype was seen many times. The rearrangement links TRBV28 to TRBJ1-2; possibly TRBD1 for D (6 bases). The CDR3 covers 13 residues. Trimming pared 6 bases from V and 3 bases from J, leaving 11 bases between. Germline CDR1 MDHEN, CDR2 SYDVKM. CDR3 residues: CASRSGEDYGYTF. The CDR3 DNA reads TGTGCCAGCAGGTCAGGGGAGGACTATGGCTACACCTTC.

This clonotype was recorded many times. The chain links TRBV12-5 to TRBJ2-2; 8 bases fit TRBD1. V was pared by 0 bases and J by 3 bases, with 6 bases of the junction left unmatched. This CDR3 is built from 17 residues. Germline V gene lookup returns CDR1 LGHNT and CDR2 FRNRAP. The CDR3 DNA sequence: TGTGCTAGTGGTTTGGTACCCGGGACAGGAGACACCGGGGAGCTGTTTTTT. Its translation: CASGLVPGTGDTGELFF.

This clonotype was detected a few times. The chain couples TRBV3-1 to TRBJ1-6; 8 nucleotides agree with TRBD1. Trimming removed 4 bases from V and 10 bases from J; junction bases left unmatched: 6. The CDR3 length is 14 residues. The germline V gene encodes CDR1 LGHDT and CDR2 YNNKEL (reference sequence). The CDR3 DNA sequence: TGTGCCAGCAGCCCCGGACAGGGTCACTCACCCCTCCACTTT. Its protein product is CASSPGQGHSPLHF.

Ten or more counts support this clonotype. The chain employs TRBV12-3 or TRBV12-4 and TRBJ2-4; 9 nucleotides match TRBD2. The CDR3 spans 14 residues. The V segment lost 5 bases and the J segment 6 bases; nucleotides outside the gene matches: 5. The CDR3 DNA is TGTGCCAGCAGTGTAAGACTAGCGGTAAACATTCAGTACTTC. The encoded protein is CASSVRLAVNIQYF.

This clonotype was detected many times. CDR3 nucleotide sequence: TGTGCCAGCAGTTACGGGACACCGGGGCCCTTCAATGAGCAGTTCTTC. Translated, it gives CASSYGTPGPFNEQFF. The J gene is TRBJ2-1, the V gene TRBV6-5; possible D gene TRBD1, 6 bases. This CDR3 region has 16 residues. The V gene lost 2 bases and the J gene lost 6 bases, with 17 bases spanning the gap. Germline assignment: CDR1 MNHEY and CDR2 SVGAGI.

The chain carries TRBV7-3 and TRBJ2-4; the D gene is possibly TRBD1 (7 bases). In germline, CDR1 is SGHTA, CDR2 FQGTGA. This CDR3 has 14 residues. The V and J ends lost 1 base and 12 bases respectively, with 16 bases between them. CDR3 loop: CASSLIGRGDTQYF. The CDR3, as DNA: TGTGCCAGCAGCTTAATCGGCAGGGGGGACACTCAGTACTTC.

The CDR3 here is CASSYGRQGGSYGYTF. CDR3 DNA sequence: TGTGCCAGCAGTTACGGACGGCAGGGCGGATCCTATGGCTACACCTTC. This chain joins TRBV6-5 and TRBJ1-2; possibly TRBD1 for D (5 bases). The CDR3 extends over 16 amino acids. V lost 2 bases and J 4 bases, leaving 17 bases between the germline ends. Germline CDR1 is MNHEY and CDR2 is SVGAGI.

This clonotype occurred many times. The chain joins TRBV6-1 to TRBJ2-7; TRBD2 agrees at 7 bases. The CDR3 consists of 14 residues. Germline CDR1 MNHNS, CDR2 SASEGT. V shed 10 bases and J 3 bases; nucleotides not matched to a gene: 12. The CDR3 region has the DNA TGTGCCACCACTTTTTTTGGGGGGGTCTACGAGCAGTACTTC. Amino acids: CATTFFGGVYEQYF.

CDR3 nucleotides: TGTGCCAGCAGCTTAGCACTAGGTGTTGGCAATGAGCAGTTCTTC. Protein: CASSLALGVGNEQFF. The chain uses TRBV7-2 and TRBJ2-1; possibly TRBD2 for D (5 bases). The V end lost 0 bases, the J end lost 6 bases, and 12 bases lay between the germline ends. Germline CDR1 is SGHTA and CDR2 is FQGNSA. The CDR3 spans 15 residues.

The chain has TRBV28 and TRBJ2-5, with 13 nucleotides matching TRBD2. The V and J ends lost 8 bases and 1 base, in that order; junction bases with no gene match: 1. The CDR3 runs to 14 residues. In germline, CDR1 is MDHEN, CDR2 SYDVKM. The CDR3 DNA follows: TGTGCCAGCGGACTAGCGGGAGTCCAAGAGACCCAGTACTTC. Amino acid sequence: CASGLAGVQETQYF.

The chain is built from TRBV4-2 and TRBJ2-1; possibly TRBD2 for D (6 bases). V was pared by 0 bases and J by 0 bases, with 12 bases between. CDR1 is LGHNA, CDR2 YNFKEQ, per germline. The CDR3 is 17 amino acids. This chain's CDR3 is CASSQEVSGSSYNEQFF. The CDR3, as DNA: TGTGCCAGCAGCCAAGAGGTTAGCGGCAGCTCCTACAATGAGCAGTTCTTC.

This chain joins TRBV20-1 and TRBJ2-2, with 9 bases that match TRBD2. Germline V gene data show CDR1 as DFQATT and CDR2 as SNEGSKA (reference sequence). V shed 2 bases and J 7 bases; nucleotides not matched to a gene: 8. CDR3 length: 15 residues. Here the CDR3 reads CSARFLAGGGGELFF. CDR3 nucleotide sequence: TGCAGTGCTAGATTCTTGGCGGGAGGGGGCGGGGAGCTGTTTTTT.

This clonotype was recorded many times. The genes are TRBV10-1 and TRBJ2-3, with D maybe TRBD2 (5 bases). The CDR3 consists of 16 residues. Looked up from germline, CDR1 is WNHNN and CDR2 is SYGVQD (reference sequence). The V end was cut by 4 bases, the J end by 0 bases, with 14 bases between. CDR3 region: CASSGSGKTSTDTQYF. The CDR3 DNA sequence: TGCGCCAGCAGTGGAAGCGGAAAGACTAGCACAGATACGCAGTATTTT.

This clonotype has ten or more counts. The chain recombines TRBV12-3 or TRBV12-4 with TRBJ1-2; D not certain. The CDR3 loop spans 13 amino acids. V shed 5 bases and J shed 8 bases, with 15 bases lying between them. CDR3 sequence reads: CASSQVGVSGYTF. CDR3 in DNA: TGTGCCAGCAGTCAAGTCGGGGTTTCGGGCTACACCTTC.

This clonotype has ten or more counts. The chain uses TRBV3-1 and TRBJ1-1, with D perhaps TRBD1 (5 bases). In germline, CDR1 is LGHDT, CDR2 YNNKEL (reference sequence). V shed 8 bases and J shed 5 bases, with 12 bases lying between them. The length of the CDR3 is 12 residues. This CDR3 reads CASGRDGTEAFF. In nucleotides, the CDR3 is TGTGCCAGCGGCAGGGACGGAACTGAAGCTTTCTTT.

This clonotype was counted at least ten times. The genes are TRBV20-1 and TRBJ1-2; D not certain. CDR3 length equals 11 residues. The ends were cut back, 6 bases at V and 14 bases at J, with 19 bases in the middle. The germline CDR1 and CDR2 sequences are DFQATT and SNEGSKA (reference sequence). CDR3 coding DNA: TGCAGTGCCCCCCTGACTATGGCTAGTACCTTC. Residues: CSAPLTMASTF.

This clonotype has at least ten counts. V and J are TRBV27 and TRBJ2-3; TRBD2 agrees at 10 bases. The junction had 15 bases not matched to a gene; V was cut back by 3 bases and J by 6 bases. Germline V CDR1 and CDR2: MNHEY, SMNVEV (reference sequence). This CDR3 is 18 amino acids long. CDR3 nucleotide sequence: TGTGCCAGCAGTTTCCGTTCTAGCGGGAGAGGCGGGAGGGATACGCAGTATTTT. As protein: CASSFRSSGRGGRDTQYF.

The V call is TRBV9, the J call TRBJ2-7; TRBD2 agrees at 10 bases. The CDR3 has 15 amino acids. Germline V gene lookup returns CDR1 SGDLS and CDR2 YYNGEE. V shed 0 bases and J 4 bases; nucleotides not matched to a gene: 4. This chain's CDR3 is CASSVGTSGDYEQYF. The CDR3 DNA follows: TGTGCCAGCAGCGTAGGGACTAGCGGAGATTACGAGCAGTACTTC.